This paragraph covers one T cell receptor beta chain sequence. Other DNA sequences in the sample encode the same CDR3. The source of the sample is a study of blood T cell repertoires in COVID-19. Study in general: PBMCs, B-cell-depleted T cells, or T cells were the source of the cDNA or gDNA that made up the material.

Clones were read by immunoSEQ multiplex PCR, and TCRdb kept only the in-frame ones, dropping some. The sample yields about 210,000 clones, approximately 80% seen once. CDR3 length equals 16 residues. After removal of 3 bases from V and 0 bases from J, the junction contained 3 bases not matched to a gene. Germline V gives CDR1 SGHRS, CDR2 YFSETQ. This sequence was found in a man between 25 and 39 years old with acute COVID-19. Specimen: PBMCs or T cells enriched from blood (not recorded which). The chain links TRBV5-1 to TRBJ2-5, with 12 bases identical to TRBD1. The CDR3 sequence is CASSSGTGGYQETQYF. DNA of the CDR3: TGCGCCAGCAGCTCGGGGACAGGGGGCTACCAAGAGACCCAGTACTTC.